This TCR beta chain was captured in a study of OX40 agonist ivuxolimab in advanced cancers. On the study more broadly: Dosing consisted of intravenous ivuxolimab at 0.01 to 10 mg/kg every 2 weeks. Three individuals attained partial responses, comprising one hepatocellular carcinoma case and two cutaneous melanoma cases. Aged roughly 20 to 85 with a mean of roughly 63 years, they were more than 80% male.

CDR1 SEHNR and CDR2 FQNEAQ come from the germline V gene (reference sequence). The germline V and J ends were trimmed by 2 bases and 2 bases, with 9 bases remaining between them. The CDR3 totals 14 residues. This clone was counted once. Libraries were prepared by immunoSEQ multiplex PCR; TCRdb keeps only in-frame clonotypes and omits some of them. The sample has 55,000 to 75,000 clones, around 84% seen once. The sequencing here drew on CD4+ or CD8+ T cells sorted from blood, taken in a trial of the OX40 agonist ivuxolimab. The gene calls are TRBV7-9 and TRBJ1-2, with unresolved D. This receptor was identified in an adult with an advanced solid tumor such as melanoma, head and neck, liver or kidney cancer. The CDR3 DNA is TGTGCCAGCAGCTTATCTCCAGCAAACTATGGCTACACCTTC. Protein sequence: CASSLSPANYGYTF.